Listed below are T cell receptor beta chains from one sample, sequenced in a study of T cell responses to AZD1222 COVID-19 vaccine. Sequencing was performed with immunoSEQ multiplex PCR; in TCRdb, only in-frame clones are kept and a portion is missing. The sample carries around 170,000 clones, approximately 91% recorded once. The sequenced sample was peripheral blood, obtained 28 days after the second AZD1222 dose. The receptor set was obtained from an adult who received the AZD1222 COVID-19 vaccine. Each CDR3 is given with its conserved first and last residue. D genes are given only for firm matches. The listing skips clone size in some rows; elsewhere it reads once, few, many or a size class.

D,J,size,V,DNA,CDR3
-,TRBJ2-5,-,TRBV3-1/TRBV3-2,TGTGCCAGCAGCCAAGAAGGGCGCCTGCCAGGAGAGACCCAGTACTTC,CASSQEGRLPGETQYF
TRBD2,TRBJ2-5,few,TRBV11-2,TGTGCCAGCAGCGTACCGGGGGGGAGAGAGACCCAGTACTTC,CASSVPGGRETQYF
-,TRBJ1-2,few,TRBV27,TGTGCCAGCAGATTACGATATACTACAGGGCCCGATGGCTACACCTTC,CASRLRYTTGPDGYTF
TRBD1,TRBJ1-6,-,TRBV7-8,TGTGCCAGCAGCTTAGGGACAGGGGGAGGATTTTCACCCCTCCACTTT,CASSLGTGGGFSPLHF
-,TRBJ1-2,-,TRBV27,TGTGCCAGCAGTCCGATTATAGGGCAAGGTGGCTACACCTTC,CASSPIIGQGGYTF
-,TRBJ1-1,-,TRBV11-3,TGTGCCAGCAGCTTCTCCAGAGAGAGCGAAGCTTTCTTT,CASSFSRESEAFF
TRBD1,TRBJ1-5,-,TRBV23-1,TGCGCCAGGGCCCGGGACAGAAATTTTAGCAATCAGCCCCAGCATTTT,CARARDRNFSNQPQHF
TRBD2,TRBJ2-5,-,TRBV5-4,TGTGCCAGCAGCCCGAGCGGGGGTCAAGAGACCCAGTACTTC,CASSPSGGQETQYF
-,TRBJ2-7,-,TRBV6-6,TGTGCCAGCAGTTACTCCGTCTCCTACGAGCAGTACTTC,CASSYSVSYEQYF
-,TRBJ2-2,-,TRBV9,TGTGCCAGCAGCGTAGGTTTGCCCCGGGACCCGAACACCGGGGAGCTGTTTTTT,CASSVGLPRDPNTGELFF
-,TRBJ1-6,once,TRBV5-1,TGCGCCAGCAGCGACGGATTGATCGGCAACTATAATTCACCCCTCCACTTT,CASSDGLIGNYNSPLHF
TRBD2,TRBJ2-7,-,TRBV9,TGTGCCAGCAGCGAAGGGACTAGCGGGGGACGCGAGCAGTACTTC,CASSEGTSGGREQYF
-,TRBJ2-1,-,TRBV7-2,TGTGCCAGCAGCTTTGGACAGAAGAATGAGCAGTTCTTC,CASSFGQKNEQFF
TRBD1,TRBJ2-2,-,TRBV10-3,TGTGCCATCAGTGTTCCTAACAGGGGAAGGAGCACCGGGGAGCTGTTTTTT,CAISVPNRGRSTGELFF
-,TRBJ2-5,-,TRBV4-3,TGCGCCAGCAGTACAACAGCAGTGGGGGAGACCCAGTACTTC,CASSTTAVGETQYF
-,TRBJ1-2,-,TRBV27,TGTGCCAGCATCGGGCTCAGGGGAGACCTTTATGGCTACACCTTC,CASIGLRGDLYGYTF
-,TRBJ1-1,-,TRBV12-2,TGTGCAAGTCGCTTGGAGGGACAGGGGCCCGAGAACACTGAAGCTTTCTTT,CASRLEGQGPENTEAFF
TRBD2,TRBJ2-5,-,TRBV5-8,TGTGCCAGCAGCCCGCGGACTAGCGGGATGCGTGAGACCCAGTACTTC,CASSPRTSGMRETQYF
TRBD1,TRBJ1-5,-,TRBV7-2,TGTGCCAGCAGCTTATGGGCAGGGGGCGGCAATCAGCCCCAGCATTTT,CASSLWAGGGNQPQHF
-,TRBJ1-5,once,TRBV12-5,TGTGCTAGTGGTTTGGGATCATCCGGCCCCCAGCATTTT,CASGLGSSGPQHF
TRBD1,TRBJ2-3,-,TRBV29-1,TGCAGCGTTGAACCCGGACAGGGCCGCACAGATACGCAGTATTTT,CSVEPGQGRTDTQYF
-,TRBJ2-3,-,TRBV19,TGTGCCAGTAGTCCCATCTACACAGATACGCAGTATTTT,CASSPIYTDTQYF
-,TRBJ1-2,-,TRBV28,TGTGCCAGCAGCCAGGGGTATGGCTACACCTTC,CASSQGYGYTF
TRBD2,TRBJ2-7,-,TRBV10-2,TGCGCCAGCACACAACTAGCGGGGAGAACCTACGAGCAGTACTTC,CASTQLAGRTYEQYF
-,TRBJ1-5,once,TRBV19,TGTGCCAGTAGAAGCTACCATAGCAATCAGCCCCAGCATTTT,CASRSYHSNQPQHF
TRBD2,TRBJ2-2,-,TRBV18,TGTGCCAGCTCACCAGGGACTAGCGGGAACACCGGGGAGCTGTTTTTT,CASSPGTSGNTGELFF
TRBD1,TRBJ1-6,-,TRBV13,TGTGCCAGCAGCTTAAGGACAGGGGGCGGTTCACCCCTCCACTTT,CASSLRTGGGSPLHF
TRBD1,TRBJ2-7,once,TRBV4-1,TGCGCCAGCAGCCAAGGACAGGGGCGGGAGCAGTACTTC,CASSQGQGREQYF
-,TRBJ2-5,-,TRBV18,TGTGCCAGCTCGTGGACGGAGCAAGAGACCCAGTACTTC,CASSWTEQETQYF
-,TRBJ1-1,-,TRBV6-2/TRBV6-3,TGTGCCAGCAGTTCCCGTTACGGGGGTAGGGACACTGAAGCTTTCTTT,CASSSRYGGRDTEAFF
TRBD2,TRBJ2-5,-,TRBV2,TGTGCCAGCGGGGGGGAACAAGAGACCCAGTACTTC,CASGGEQETQYF
-,TRBJ1-5,-,TRBV18,TGTGCCAGCTCACCGGGGGGCTCAGCTCAGCCCCAGCATTTT,CASSPGGSAQPQHF
-,TRBJ1-5,-,TRBV19,TGTGCCAGTATCGCCAGGGGTCGAGGCAATCAGCCCCAGCATTTT,CASIARGRGNQPQHF
TRBD1,TRBJ1-2,once,TRBV5-4,TGTGCCAGCAGCTTGGGCGGGCAGGGGGTATATGGCTACACCTTC,CASSLGGQGVYGYTF
-,TRBJ1-2,-,TRBV30,TGTGCCTGGAGTGTGGGAGGATCCCGACGCACCTTC,CAWSVGGSRRTF
-,TRBJ1-3,-,TRBV30,TGTGCCTGGAGTCAAGTCTTCGGAAACACCATATATTTT,CAWSQVFGNTIYF
-,TRBJ1-2,-,TRBV12-2,TGTGCAAGTCGCTTGAACGGCAGGGGGTCACGTCATGGCTACACCTTC,CASRLNGRGSRHGYTF
TRBD2,TRBJ2-7,-,TRBV3-1/TRBV3-2,TGTGCCAGCAGCCAAGGTTTGGGACTAGCTGACGAGCAGTACTTC,CASSQGLGLADEQYF
TRBD1,TRBJ2-1,-,TRBV28,TGTGCCAGCAGACCGACAGGGGGGAGGAATGAGCAGTTCTTC,CASRPTGGRNEQFF
-,TRBJ2-6,-,TRBV29-1,TGCAGCGTGGATGGGGGCTCTGGGGCCAACGTCCTGACTTTC,CSVDGGSGANVLTF
-,TRBJ2-3,-,TRBV10-1,TGCGCCAGCAGTGCTGGAGCCACAGATACGCAGTATTTT,CASSAGATDTQYF
-,TRBJ2-5,-,TRBV28,TGTGCCAGCAGTCCCTCGGACTGGGGCCAAGAGACCCAGTACTTC,CASSPSDWGQETQYF
TRBD2,TRBJ2-3,-,TRBV30,TGTGCCGGAAGACTAGCGGGAGCAGATACGCAGTATTTT,CAGRLAGADTQYF
-,TRBJ1-2,-,TRBV6-2/TRBV6-3,TGTGCCAGCAGTTGGACAGACTATGGCTACACCTTC,CASSWTDYGYTF
-,TRBJ1-2,-,TRBV12-3/TRBV12-4,TGTGCCAGCAGTACGACAGGCCCCTATGGCTACACCTTC,CASSTTGPYGYTF
TRBD1,TRBJ1-3,-,TRBV7-2,TGTGCCAGCAGCTGGGGACAGGCGCGAAACACCATATATTTT,CASSWGQARNTIYF
TRBD2,TRBJ2-3,-,TRBV7-7,TGTGCCAGCAGCTTAAAGGCGGGGGGGGATACGCAGTATTTT,CASSLKAGGDTQYF
TRBD1,TRBJ1-2,-,TRBV5-4,TGTGCCAGCAGCTCTCCGGGACAGGGGTATGGCTACACCTTC,CASSSPGQGYGYTF
-,TRBJ1-6,-,TRBV6-5,TGTGCCAGCAGTCCCGGACAGCTTTCACCCCTCCACTTT,CASSPGQLSPLHF
TRBD1,TRBJ1-2,-,TRBV20-1,TGCAGTGCTAGTCGACAGGGCCTTAGCTATGGCTACACCTTC,CSASRQGLSYGYTF
-,TRBJ1-1,-,TRBV19,TGTGCCAGTAGTCCAGGGACAACTGAAGCTTTCTTT,CASSPGTTEAFF
-,TRBJ1-2,-,TRBV19,TGTGCCAGTATCCGCCAGGCGGAGGGCTATGGCTACACCTTC,CASIRQAEGYGYTF
TRBD2,TRBJ2-2,-,TRBV18,TGTGCCAGCTCATCAACAAACTTAGCGGGAGAAACCGGGGAGCTGTTTTTT,CASSSTNLAGETGELFF
-,TRBJ1-3,-,TRBV9,TGTGCCAGCAGCGTAGGGGGTACCCGAAACACCATATATTTT,CASSVGGTRNTIYF
-,TRBJ2-7,-,TRBV7-9,TGTGCCAGCAGCTTCGACAGGCTGTACGAGCAGTACTTC,CASSFDRLYEQYF
-,TRBJ2-5,-,TRBV27,TGTGCCAGCAGCCTCAGGGTTGGCGAGACCCAGTACTTC,CASSLRVGETQYF
-,TRBJ1-2,-,TRBV2,TGTGCCAGCAGGCAAGACTTGGGGGGCTACACCTTC,CASRQDLGGYTF
-,TRBJ1-1,-,TRBV5-5,TGTGCCAGCAGCTTGGTGTTGGGGACTGAAGCTTTCTTT,CASSLVLGTEAFF
-,TRBJ1-1,-,TRBV6-4,TGTGCCAGCATTACGGTTGGTCGGGACCTACACCAGGTGGAAGCTTTCTTT,CASITVGRDLHQVEAFF